What follows are 12 T cell receptor beta chains derived from one specimen sequenced in a study of blood T cell repertoires in COVID-19. Generated by immunoSEQ multiplex PCR, the TCRdb table keeps only in-frame clones and is missing some. The sample includes around 250,000 clones, roughly 88% seen only once; the top ten take 1.9%. The sequencing sample was made of PBMCs or T cells enriched from blood (not recorded which). The receptors shown here come from a woman in her fifties or sixties who had recovered from COVID-19.

The CDR3 region has the DNA TGTGCCAGCAGCCCTGCACAGGGTGGAAAACTGTTTTTT. Its protein product is CASSPAQGGKLFF. The genes are TRBV28 and TRBJ1-4; TRBD1 might be the D (6 bases). V was shortened by 6 bases and J by 10 bases, with 15 bases between the two germline ends. Germline V gives CDR1 MDHEN, CDR2 SYDVKM. The CDR3 sequence is 13 residues long. Full variable domain (missing parts from reference TRBV28 and TRBJ1-4): DVKVTQSSRYLVKRTGEKVFLECVQDMDHENMFWYRQDPGLGLRLIYFSYDVKMKEKGDIPEGYSVSREKKERFSLILESASTNQTSMYLCASSPAQGGKLFFGSGTQLSVL.

The chain is built from TRBV19 and TRBJ1-5, with 7 nucleotides matching TRBD1. This CDR3 is 15 amino acids long. J gave up 4 bases and V 3 bases, and 6 bases lay outside the gene matches. CDR1 and CDR2 from the germline V gene are LNHDA and SQIVND (reference sequence). CDR3 sequence (DNA): TGTGCCAGTAGTATTTCGGGACAGAGAAATCAGCCCCAGCATTTT. Translating gives CASSISGQRNQPQHF. Using reference TRBV19 and TRBJ1-5 for the parts outside the CDR3, the full variable domain is DGGITQSPKYLFRKEGQNVTLSCEQNLNHDAMYWYRQDPGQGLRLIYYSQIVNDFQKGDIAEGYSVSREKKESFPLTVTSAQKNPTAFYLCASSISGQRNQPQHFGDGTRLSIL.

This clone came up a few times. V usage is TRBV10-1 and J usage is TRBJ1-1; tentative D call: TRBD1 (5 bases). Germline lookup yields CDR1 WNHNN and CDR2 SYGVQD (reference sequence). The CDR3 runs to 14 residues. The V and J ends lost 4 bases and 7 bases respectively, with 16 bases between them. Here the CDR3 reads CASSVGPGLNEAFF. CDR3 nucleotides: TGCGCCAGCAGTGTTGGACCGGGACTGAATGAAGCTTTCTTT.

The chain joins TRBV5-1 to TRBJ2-7; TRBD2 is a possible D gene (6 bases). The CDR3 totals 14 residues. V was shortened by 4 bases and J by 0 bases, with 11 bases between the two germline ends. Germline-derived CDR1 and CDR2 are SGHRS and YFSETQ. The CDR3 sequence is CASSRGADSYEQYF. CDR3 sequence (DNA): TGCGCCAGCAGCCGCGGGGCAGACTCCTACGAGCAGTACTTC.

The chain combines TRBV28 with TRBJ2-3, with a weak D call TRBD1 (6 bases). Germline V CDR1 and CDR2: MDHEN, SYDVKM. The CDR3 is 14 amino acids. The V and J ends lost 3 bases and 1 base respectively, with 8 bases between them. Here the CDR3 reads CASSLYRGTDTQYF. For the CDR3, the DNA is TGTGCCAGCAGTTTGTACAGGGGCACAGATACGCAGTATTTT. Full variable domain (outside the CDR3, taken from reference TRBV28 and TRBJ2-3): DVKVTQSSRYLVKRTGEKVFLECVQDMDHENMFWYRQDPGLGLRLIYFSYDVKMKEKGDIPEGYSVSREKKERFSLILESASTNQTSMYLCASSLYRGTDTQYFGPGTRLTVL.

This chain uses TRBV28 with TRBJ2-3; 8 positions match TRBD2. The CDR3 has 18 amino acids. Per the germline V gene, CDR1 is MDHEN and CDR2 is SYDVKM. V shed 7 bases and J 2 bases; nucleotides not matched to a gene: 17. The CDR3 is CASTGNPPTSGLTDTQYF. CDR3 sequence (DNA): TGTGCCAGCACCGGAAACCCGCCCACTAGCGGTCTCACAGATACGCAGTATTTT.

This sequence joins TRBV5-1 and TRBJ2-1; D might be TRBD2 (6 bases). The CDR3 totals 16 residues. V lost 4 bases and J 0 bases, leaving 14 bases between the germline ends. Germline assignment: CDR1 SGHRS and CDR2 YFSETQ. The CDR3 DNA is TGCGCCAGCAGCGATGATCGGGGGTTCTCCTACAATGAGCAGTTCTTC. Its protein product is CASSDDRGFSYNEQFF.

The chain joins TRBV10-3 to TRBJ2-5; 8 positions agree with TRBD1. Germline V gives CDR1 ENHRY, CDR2 SYGVKD. The trim removed 9 bases at V and 4 bases at J, leaving 10 bases unmatched. This CDR3 has 14 amino acids. CDR3 coding DNA: TGTGCCATGGGGGCGACAGGGGATCGAGAGACCCAGTACTTC. It codes for CAMGATGDRETQYF.

The V call is TRBV27, the J call TRBJ2-5, with D possibly being TRBD2 (5 bases). CDR1 is MNHEY and CDR2 is SMNVEV in the germline V gene (reference sequence). The CDR3 is made up of 15 amino acids. V shed 4 bases and J shed 2 bases, with 14 bases lying between them. The CDR3: CASSSPGGGQETQYF. The CDR3 DNA reads TGTGCCAGCAGTTCCCCCGGCGGAGGACAAGAGACCCAGTACTTC.

V gene TRBV28 combines with J gene TRBJ2-5; 8 bases are shared with TRBD2. Germline V gives CDR1 MDHEN, CDR2 SYDVKM. V lost 4 bases to trimming and J lost 5 bases; unmatched junction nucleotides: 6. This CDR3 comprises 14 residues. CDR3 nucleotide sequence: TGTGCCAGCAGTTCCTTAGCGGGAAAGGAGACCCAGTACTTC. Encoded protein: CASSSLAGKETQYF.

This clone was picked up one time. The chain joins TRBV5-1 to TRBJ2-3; 12 bases fit TRBD2. The V gene end was trimmed by 0 bases and the J gene end by 0 bases; junction bases not matched to a gene: 5. The CDR3 length is 18 residues. Germline V gene sequence: CDR1 SGHRS, CDR2 YFSETQ. The CDR3 reads CASSLATSGRPSTDTQYF. The CDR3 nucleotides are TGCGCCAGCAGCTTGGCCACTAGCGGGAGGCCTAGCACAGATACGCAGTATTTT.

The chain is built from TRBV27 and TRBJ1-2; 9 bases agree with TRBD1. The CDR3 spans 16 residues. CDR1 is MNHEY and CDR2 is SMNVEV in the germline V gene (reference sequence). V trimming: 6 bases; J trimming: 1 base; junction bases outside the gene matches: 9. As DNA, the CDR3 is TGTGCCAGCAGGAGGACAGGGGTGGCCCTTAACTATGGCTACACCTTC. This encodes CASRRTGVALNYGYTF.